The clone carrying this T cell receptor beta chain occurred many times. Its antigen remains unknown. This entry comes from a study of beta chain features in type 1 diabetes. Study background: Sorted cells from all samples, numbering approximately 110,000,000, were examined.

Study-wide results and caveats: Among patients with Type 1 diabetes, TCRB CDR3s were moderately but significantly shorter in every one of the four CD4+ subsets.

Reverse transcribing all isolated RNA meant expressed TCRB transcripts were sequenced. This table comes from immunoSEQ multiplex PCR, and its TCRdb copy is limited to in-frame clones, with some not included. The sample lists 400,000 or so clones, around 9.6% occurring once. Isolation of CD4+ naive, central memory, regulatory and stem cell-like memory cells was achieved by sorting via CD45RO/CCR7/CD25/CD127/CD95/CD27. In all sorted populations, purity surpassed 98%. Germline CDR1 and CDR2: SGDLS and YYNGEE. The CDR3 contains 13 residues. Trimming cost V 3 bases and J 4 bases, with 10 bases left between them.

Input material: central memory CD4+ T cells from blood. This receptor was taken from a man aged 25-45 years with type 1 diabetes. The chain employs TRBV9 and TRBJ1-2; D is undetermined. The CDR3 DNA is TGTGCCAGCAGCGCAGGACGAGGCTATGGCTACACCTTC. As protein: CASSAGRGYGYTF.